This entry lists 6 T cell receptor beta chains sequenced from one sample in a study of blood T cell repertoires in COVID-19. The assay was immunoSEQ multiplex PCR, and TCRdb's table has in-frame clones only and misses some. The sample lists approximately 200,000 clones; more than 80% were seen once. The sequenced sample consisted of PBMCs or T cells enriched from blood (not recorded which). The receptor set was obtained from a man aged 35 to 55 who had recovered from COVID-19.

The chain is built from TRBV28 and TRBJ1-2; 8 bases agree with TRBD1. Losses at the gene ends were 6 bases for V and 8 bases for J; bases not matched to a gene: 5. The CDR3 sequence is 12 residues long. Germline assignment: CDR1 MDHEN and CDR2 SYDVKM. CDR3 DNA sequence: TGTGCCAGCAGAATGACAGGGGTAGGCTACACCTTC. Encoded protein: CASRMTGVGYTF.

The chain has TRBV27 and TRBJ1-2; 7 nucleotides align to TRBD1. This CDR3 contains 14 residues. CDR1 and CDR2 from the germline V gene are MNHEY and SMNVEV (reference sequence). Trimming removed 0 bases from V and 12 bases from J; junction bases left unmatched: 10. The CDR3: CASSLSNPRTGHTF. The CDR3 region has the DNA TGTGCCAGCAGTTTATCTAATCCAAGGACAGGCCACACCTTC.

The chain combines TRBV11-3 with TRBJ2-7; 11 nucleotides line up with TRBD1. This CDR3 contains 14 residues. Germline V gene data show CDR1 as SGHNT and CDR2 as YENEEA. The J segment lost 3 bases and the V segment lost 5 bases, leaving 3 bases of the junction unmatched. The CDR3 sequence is CASSLGQGDYEQYF. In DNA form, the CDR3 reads TGTGCCAGCAGCCTGGGACAGGGGGACTACGAGCAGTACTTC.

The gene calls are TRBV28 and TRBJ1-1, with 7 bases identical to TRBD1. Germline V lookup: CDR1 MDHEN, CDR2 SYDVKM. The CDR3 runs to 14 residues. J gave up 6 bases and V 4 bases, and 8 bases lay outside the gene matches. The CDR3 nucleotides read TGTGCCAGCAGTTCCTCCGGGACAGTGGCTGAAGCTTTCTTT. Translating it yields CASSSSGTVAEAFF.

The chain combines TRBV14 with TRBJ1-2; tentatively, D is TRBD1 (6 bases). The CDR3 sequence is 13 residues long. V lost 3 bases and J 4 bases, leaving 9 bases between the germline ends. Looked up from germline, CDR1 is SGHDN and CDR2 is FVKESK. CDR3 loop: CASSHDRRYGYTF. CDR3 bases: TGTGCCAGCAGCCATGACAGGCGCTATGGCTACACCTTC.

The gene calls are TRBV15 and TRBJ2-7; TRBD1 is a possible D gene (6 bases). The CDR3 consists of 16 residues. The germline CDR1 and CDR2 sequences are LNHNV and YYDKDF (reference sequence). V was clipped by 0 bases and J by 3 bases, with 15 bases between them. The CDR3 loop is CATSRDRVAGVYEQYF. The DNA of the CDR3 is TGTGCCACCAGCAGAGATCGGGTCGCAGGGGTCTACGAGCAGTACTTC.